Listed below are T cell receptor beta chains from one sample, sequenced in a study of cytomegalovirus exposure and HLA in healthy donors. Data came from immunoSEQ multiplex PCR; TCRdb stores just in-frame clones and leaves some out. The repertoire has about 190,000 clones, 87% of them found once; the top ten carry roughly 1.3%. Material: PBMCs. These TCRs come from a man between 25 and 39 years old in good health and CMV-seronegative. Both conserved end residues are part of each CDR3. The D gene is left open where the match is weak. Expanded clones get a size class; other rows say once, few or many, or leave the size out.

d_call: NA; clone_size: NA; j_call: TRBJ2-5; v_call: TRBV5-4; cdr3_aa: CASSLGSGTQYF; cdr3_nt: TGTGCCAGCAGCTTGGGCAGCGGGACCCAGTACTTC
d_call: NA; clone_size: NA; j_call: TRBJ2-3; v_call: TRBV6-5; cdr3_aa: CASSYAGTDTQYF; cdr3_nt: TGTGCCAGCAGTTACGCGGGCACAGATACGCAGTATTTT
d_call: TRBD1; clone_size: NA; j_call: TRBJ1-1; v_call: TRBV4-3; cdr3_aa: CASSQGQGVEAFF; cdr3_nt: TGCGCCAGCAGCCAAGGACAGGGAGTAGAAGCTTTCTTT
d_call: TRBD2; clone_size: NA; j_call: TRBJ2-1; v_call: TRBV28; cdr3_aa: CASESRTSGSNEQFF; cdr3_nt: TGTGCCAGCGAATCGCGGACTAGCGGGAGTAATGAGCAGTTCTTC
d_call: TRBD1; clone_size: NA; j_call: TRBJ2-4; v_call: TRBV4-3; cdr3_aa: CASTPPRTGGHIQYF; cdr3_nt: TGCGCCAGCACCCCGCCCCGGACAGGGGGCCACATTCAGTACTTC
d_call: NA; clone_size: NA; j_call: TRBJ2-2; v_call: TRBV9; cdr3_aa: CASSVGQNTGELFF; cdr3_nt: TGTGCCAGCAGCGTAGGGCAGAACACCGGGGAGCTGTTTTTT
d_call: TRBD2; clone_size: NA; j_call: TRBJ2-1; v_call: TRBV5-1; cdr3_aa: CASRKLAGGPYNEQFF; cdr3_nt: TGCGCCAGCAGAAAGTTAGCGGGGGGACCCTACAATGAGCAGTTCTTC
d_call: NA; clone_size: NA; j_call: TRBJ1-1; v_call: TRBV19; cdr3_aa: CASSIGQYTEAFF; cdr3_nt: TGTGCCAGTAGTATAGGCCAGTACACTGAAGCTTTCTTT
d_call: NA; clone_size: few; j_call: TRBJ1-1; v_call: TRBV19; cdr3_aa: CASSRGDTYTEAFF; cdr3_nt: TGTGCCAGTAGCCGCGGGGATACCTACACTGAAGCTTTCTTT
d_call: NA; clone_size: NA; j_call: TRBJ2-7; v_call: TRBV6-5; cdr3_aa: CASRSTQGEQYF; cdr3_nt: TGTGCCAGCAGGTCAACTCAGGGTGAGCAGTACTTC
d_call: TRBD2; clone_size: NA; j_call: TRBJ2-1; v_call: TRBV2; cdr3_aa: CASSGRYNEQFF; cdr3_nt: TGTGCCAGTAGCGGGAGGTACAATGAGCAGTTCTTC
d_call: TRBD1; clone_size: NA; j_call: TRBJ2-1; v_call: TRBV28; cdr3_aa: CARVHRDRGHEQFF; cdr3_nt: TGTGCCAGGGTACATCGTGACAGGGGTCATGAGCAGTTCTTC
d_call: TRBD1; clone_size: NA; j_call: TRBJ1-5; v_call: TRBV7-8; cdr3_aa: CASSDRDRGSNQPQHF; cdr3_nt: TGTGCCAGCAGCGACCGGGACAGGGGGAGCAATCAGCCCCAGCATTTT
d_call: NA; clone_size: NA; j_call: TRBJ1-1; v_call: TRBV28; cdr3_aa: CATGNMNTEAFF; cdr3_nt: TGTGCCACGGGGAACATGAACACTGAAGCTTTCTTT
d_call: TRBD1; clone_size: NA; j_call: TRBJ2-1; v_call: TRBV7-8; cdr3_aa: CASSRSGTAYNEQFF; cdr3_nt: TGTGCCAGCAGCCGATCCGGGACAGCCTACAATGAGCAGTTCTTC
d_call: NA; clone_size: NA; j_call: TRBJ2-3; v_call: TRBV11-3; cdr3_aa: CASSPTRLDTQYF; cdr3_nt: TGTGCCAGCAGCCCTACCAGGCTGGATACGCAGTATTTT
d_call: TRBD2; clone_size: NA; j_call: TRBJ2-7; v_call: TRBV5-1; cdr3_aa: CASSLVGGGAYEQYF; cdr3_nt: TGCGCCAGCAGCTTGGTCGGCGGGGGAGCCTACGAGCAGTACTTC
d_call: NA; clone_size: NA; j_call: TRBJ1-2; v_call: TRBV9; cdr3_aa: CASSEGAYGYTF; cdr3_nt: TGTGCCAGCAGCGAAGGGGCCTATGGCTACACCTTC
d_call: NA; clone_size: few; j_call: TRBJ1-3; v_call: TRBV2; cdr3_aa: CASRQGLGNTIYF; cdr3_nt: TGTGCCAGCAGGCAGGGTCTAGGAAACACCATATATTTT
d_call: TRBD2; clone_size: few; j_call: TRBJ2-3; v_call: TRBV7-8; cdr3_aa: CASRGLATSTDTQYF; cdr3_nt: TGTGCCAGCAGGGGACTAGCGACTAGCACAGATACGCAGTATTTT
d_call: NA; clone_size: NA; j_call: TRBJ2-1; v_call: TRBV19; cdr3_aa: CASAGAPLHNEQFF; cdr3_nt: TGTGCCAGTGCTGGGGCCCCCCTACACAATGAGCAGTTCTTC
d_call: TRBD1; clone_size: NA; j_call: TRBJ1-3; v_call: TRBV7-8; cdr3_aa: CASSPDRGLEGNTIYF; cdr3_nt: TGTGCCAGCAGCCCAGACAGGGGGCTAGAGGGAAACACCATATATTTT
d_call: TRBD1; clone_size: once; j_call: TRBJ2-7; v_call: TRBV18; cdr3_aa: CASSPRERQGATYEQYF; cdr3_nt: TGTGCCAGCTCACCCCGGGAAAGACAGGGGGCTACCTACGAGCAGTACTTC
d_call: TRBD2; clone_size: NA; j_call: TRBJ2-3; v_call: TRBV7-8; cdr3_aa: CASSPTSGDTDTQYF; cdr3_nt: TGTGCCAGCAGCCCGACTAGCGGGGACACAGATACGCAGTATTTT
d_call: TRBD2; clone_size: NA; j_call: TRBJ2-7; v_call: TRBV5-4; cdr3_aa: CASSFELAGASYEQYF; cdr3_nt: TGTGCCAGCAGCTTCGAACTAGCGGGGGCTTCCTACGAGCAGTACTTC
d_call: NA; clone_size: NA; j_call: TRBJ2-7; v_call: TRBV2; cdr3_aa: CASSEAGEWEQYF; cdr3_nt: TGTGCCAGCAGTGAAGCGGGAGAATGGGAGCAGTACTTC
d_call: TRBD1; clone_size: once; j_call: TRBJ2-7; v_call: TRBV30; cdr3_aa: CAWSADRVSSYEQYF; cdr3_nt: TGTGCCTGGAGTGCTGACAGGGTCAGCTCCTACGAGCAGTACTTC
d_call: NA; clone_size: NA; j_call: TRBJ1-3; v_call: TRBV5-1; cdr3_aa: CAGSTNPGGNGNTIYF; cdr3_nt: TGCGCCGGCAGCACCAATCCCGGGGGAAATGGAAACACCATATATTTT
d_call: NA; clone_size: NA; j_call: TRBJ2-5; v_call: TRBV28; cdr3_aa: CASSFGMRAGPHQETQYF; cdr3_nt: TGTGCCAGCAGTTTTGGGATGAGGGCAGGCCCTCACCAAGAGACCCAGTACTTC
d_call: NA; clone_size: NA; j_call: TRBJ2-3; v_call: TRBV19; cdr3_aa: CASSTPSTDTQYF; cdr3_nt: TGTGCCAGTAGTACTCCTAGCACAGATACGCAGTATTTT
d_call: NA; clone_size: few; j_call: TRBJ2-7; v_call: TRBV7-9; cdr3_aa: CASSLTGSGNYEQYF; cdr3_nt: TGTGCCAGCAGCTTAACCGGGAGTGGTAATTACGAGCAGTACTTC
d_call: TRBD1; clone_size: few; j_call: TRBJ2-1; v_call: TRBV27; cdr3_aa: CASSPGQGWSYNEQFF; cdr3_nt: TGTGCCAGCAGTCCGGGACAGGGGTGGTCCTACAATGAGCAGTTCTTC
d_call: NA; clone_size: NA; j_call: TRBJ2-5; v_call: TRBV5-8; cdr3_aa: CASSPGKGVLGETQYF; cdr3_nt: TGTGCCAGCAGCCCGGGTAAGGGGGTCCTAGGAGAGACCCAGTACTTC